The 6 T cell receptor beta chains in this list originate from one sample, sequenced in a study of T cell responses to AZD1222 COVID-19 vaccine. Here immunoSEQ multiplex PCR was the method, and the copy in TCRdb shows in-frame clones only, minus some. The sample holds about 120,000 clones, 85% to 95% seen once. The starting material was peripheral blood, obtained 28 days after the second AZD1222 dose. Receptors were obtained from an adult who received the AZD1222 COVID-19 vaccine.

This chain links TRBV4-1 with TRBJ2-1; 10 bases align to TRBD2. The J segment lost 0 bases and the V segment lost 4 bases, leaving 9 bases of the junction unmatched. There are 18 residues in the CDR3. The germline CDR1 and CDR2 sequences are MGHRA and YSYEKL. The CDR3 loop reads CASSPGPSGSGSYNEQFF. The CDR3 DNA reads TGCGCCAGCAGCCCAGGGCCTAGCGGGAGCGGCTCCTACAATGAGCAGTTCTTC.

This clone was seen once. CDR3 sequence: CASSLGTGAGDTQYF. CDR3 DNA: TGCGCCAGCAGCTTGGGGACAGGGGCAGGGGATACGCAGTATTTT. This chain connects TRBV5-1 to TRBJ2-3; 9 nucleotides align to TRBD1. Trimming took 0 bases from V and 6 from J; bases not matched to a gene: 5. This CDR3 has 15 amino acids. Germline values: CDR1 SGHRS, CDR2 YFSETQ.

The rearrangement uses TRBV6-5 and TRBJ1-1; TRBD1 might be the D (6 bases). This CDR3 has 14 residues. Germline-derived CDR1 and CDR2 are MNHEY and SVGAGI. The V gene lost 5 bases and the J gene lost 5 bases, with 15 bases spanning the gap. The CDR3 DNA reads TGTGCCAGCAGTAACGTCAACAGGGTAACTGAAGCTTTCTTT. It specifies CASSNVNRVTEAFF.

The chain's CDR3 is CASSQDQDRRNTEAFF. CDR3 coding DNA: TGCGCCAGCAGCCAAGATCAGGACAGGAGGAACACTGAAGCTTTCTTT. V gene TRBV4-1 combines with J gene TRBJ1-1, with 7 nucleotides matching TRBD1. CDR1 and CDR2 from the germline V gene are MGHRA and YSYEKL. The CDR3 contains 16 residues. After removal of 0 bases from V and 1 base from J, the junction contained 5 bases not matched to a gene.

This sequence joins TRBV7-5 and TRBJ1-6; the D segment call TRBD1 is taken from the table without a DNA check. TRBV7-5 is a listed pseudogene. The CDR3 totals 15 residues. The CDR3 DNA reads TGTGCCAGAAGCTTAAGGTCAGGGGGTTATTCACCCCTCCACTTT. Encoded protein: CARSLRSGGYSPLHF.

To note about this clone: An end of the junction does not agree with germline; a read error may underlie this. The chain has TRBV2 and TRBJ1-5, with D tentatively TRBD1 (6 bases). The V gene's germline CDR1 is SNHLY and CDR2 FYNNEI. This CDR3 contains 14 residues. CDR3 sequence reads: CASREGQSNQPQHF. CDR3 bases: TGTGCCAGCAGAGAAGGACAGAGCAATCAGCCCCAGCATTTT. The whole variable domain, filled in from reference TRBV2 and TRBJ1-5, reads EPEVTQTPSHQVTQMGQEVILRCVPISNHLYFYWYRQILGQKVEFLVSFYNNEISEKSEIFDDQFSVERPDGSNFTLKIRSTKLEDSAMYFCASREGQSNQPQHFGDGTRLSIL.